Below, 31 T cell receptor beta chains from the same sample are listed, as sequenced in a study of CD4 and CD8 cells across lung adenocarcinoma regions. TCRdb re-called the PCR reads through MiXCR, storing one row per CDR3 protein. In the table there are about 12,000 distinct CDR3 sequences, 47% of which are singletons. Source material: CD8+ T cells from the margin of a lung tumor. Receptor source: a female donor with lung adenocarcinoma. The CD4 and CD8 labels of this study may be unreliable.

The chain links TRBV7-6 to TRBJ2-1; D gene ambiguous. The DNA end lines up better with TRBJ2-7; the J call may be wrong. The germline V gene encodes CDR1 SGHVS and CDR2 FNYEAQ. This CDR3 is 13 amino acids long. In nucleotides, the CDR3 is TGTGCCAGCAGCCGTGGCCCCTTTGTCGAGCAGTACTTC. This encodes CASSRGPFVEQYF.

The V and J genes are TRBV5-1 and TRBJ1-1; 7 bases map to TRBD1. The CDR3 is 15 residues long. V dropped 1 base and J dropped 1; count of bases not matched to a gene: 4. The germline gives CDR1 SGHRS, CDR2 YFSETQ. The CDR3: CASSLRDSGNTEAFF. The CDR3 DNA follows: TGCGCCAGCAGCTTGAGGGACAGTGGGAACACTGAAGCTTTCTTT.

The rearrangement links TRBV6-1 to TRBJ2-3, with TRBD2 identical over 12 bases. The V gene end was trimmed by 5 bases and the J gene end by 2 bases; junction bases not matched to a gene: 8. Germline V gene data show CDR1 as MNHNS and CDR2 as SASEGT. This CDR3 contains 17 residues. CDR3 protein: CASSRRLAGAITDTQYF. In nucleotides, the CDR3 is TGTGCCAGCAGTCGACGACTAGCGGGGGCCATCACAGATACGCAGTATTTT.

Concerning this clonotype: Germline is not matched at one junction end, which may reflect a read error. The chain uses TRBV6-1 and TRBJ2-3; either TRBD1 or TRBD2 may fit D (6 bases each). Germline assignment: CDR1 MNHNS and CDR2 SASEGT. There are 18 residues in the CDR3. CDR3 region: CASSEGGLGGRGQDTQYF. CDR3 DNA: TGTGCCAGCAGTGAAGGGGGGCTGGGGGGCCGTGGCCAAGATACCCAGTATTTT.

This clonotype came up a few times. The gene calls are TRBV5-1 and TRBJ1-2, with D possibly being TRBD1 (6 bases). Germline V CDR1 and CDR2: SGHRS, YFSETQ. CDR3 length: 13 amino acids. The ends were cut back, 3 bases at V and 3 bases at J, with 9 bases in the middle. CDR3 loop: CASSSTGYYGYTF. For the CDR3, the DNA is TGCGCCAGCAGCTCTACAGGGTACTATGGCTACACCTTC.

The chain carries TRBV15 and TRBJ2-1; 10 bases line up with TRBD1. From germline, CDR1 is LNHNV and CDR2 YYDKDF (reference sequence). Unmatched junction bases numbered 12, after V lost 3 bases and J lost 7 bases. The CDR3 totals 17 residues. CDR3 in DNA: TGTGCCACCAGCAGGCGGCGGGGGGACAGGGGTGGAAATGAGCAGTTCTTC. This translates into CATSRRRGDRGGNEQFF.

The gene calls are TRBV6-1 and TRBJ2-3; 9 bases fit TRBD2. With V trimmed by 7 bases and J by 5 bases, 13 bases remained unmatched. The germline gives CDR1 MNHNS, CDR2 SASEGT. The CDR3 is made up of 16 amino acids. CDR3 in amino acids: CASTRSGGPAKDTQYF. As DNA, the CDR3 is TGTGCCAGCACTCGTAGCGGGGGCCCAGCCAAAGATACGCAGTATTTT.

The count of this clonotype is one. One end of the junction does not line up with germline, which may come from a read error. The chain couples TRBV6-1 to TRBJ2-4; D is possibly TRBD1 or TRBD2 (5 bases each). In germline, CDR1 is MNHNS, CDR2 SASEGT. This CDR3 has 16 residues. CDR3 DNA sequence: TGTGCCAGCCGCGCTACGGGGCTGTCAACCAAAAACATTCAGTATTTC. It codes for CASRATGLSTKNIQYF.

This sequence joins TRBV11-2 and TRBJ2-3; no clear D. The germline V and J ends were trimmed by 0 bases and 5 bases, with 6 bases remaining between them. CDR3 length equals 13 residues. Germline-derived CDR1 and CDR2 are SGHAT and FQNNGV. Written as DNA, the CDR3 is TGTGCCAGCAGCTTAGATCACGGAGATACGCAGTATTTT. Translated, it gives CASSLDHGDTQYF. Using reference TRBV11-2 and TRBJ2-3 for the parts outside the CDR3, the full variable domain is EAGVAQSPRYKIIEKRQSVAFWCNPISGHATLYWYQQILGQGPKLLIQFQNNGVVDDSQLPKDRFSAERLKGVDSTLKIQPAKLEDSAVYLCASSLDHGDTQYFGPGTRLTVL.

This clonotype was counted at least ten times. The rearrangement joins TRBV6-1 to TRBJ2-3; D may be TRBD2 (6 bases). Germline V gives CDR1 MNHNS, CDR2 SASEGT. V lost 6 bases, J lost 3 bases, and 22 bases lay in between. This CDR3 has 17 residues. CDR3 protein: CASSRNLLASRTDTQYF. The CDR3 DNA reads TGTGCCAGCAGCCGAAACCTACTAGCTTCTCGGACAGATACGCAGTATTTT.

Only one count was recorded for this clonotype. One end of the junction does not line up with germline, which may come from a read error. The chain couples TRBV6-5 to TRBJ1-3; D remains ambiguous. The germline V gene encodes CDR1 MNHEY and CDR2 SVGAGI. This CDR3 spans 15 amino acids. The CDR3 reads CASSLRGATKKTIFF. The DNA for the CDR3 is TGTGCCAGCAGTTTACGGGGTGCAACTAAAAAAACCATATTTTTT.

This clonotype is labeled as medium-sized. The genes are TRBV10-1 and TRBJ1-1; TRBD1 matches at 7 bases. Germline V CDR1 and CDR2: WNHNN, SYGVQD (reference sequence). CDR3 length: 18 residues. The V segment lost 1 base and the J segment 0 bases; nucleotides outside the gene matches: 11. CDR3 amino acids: CASSELLYRGTLNTEAFF. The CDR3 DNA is TGCGCCAGCAGTGAGTTACTATACAGGGGTACCTTGAACACTGAAGCTTTCTTT.

The CDR3 DNA follows: TGTGCCAGCACCTTAGACAGAACTAGCACAGATACGCAGTATTTT. Residues: CASTLDRTSTDTQYF. The gene calls are TRBV27 and TRBJ2-3, with D possibly matching TRBD1 (5 bases). Germline loops: CDR1 MNHEY, CDR2 SMNVEV (reference sequence). This CDR3 has 15 residues. V was shortened by 7 bases and J by 0 bases, with 14 bases between the two germline ends.

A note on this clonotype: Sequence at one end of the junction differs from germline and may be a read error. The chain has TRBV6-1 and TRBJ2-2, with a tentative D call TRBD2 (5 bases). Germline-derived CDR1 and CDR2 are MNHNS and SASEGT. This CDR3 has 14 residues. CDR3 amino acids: CPGMRALNTGTLYF. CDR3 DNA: TGTCCCGGCATGCGGGCGCTGAACACCGGTACGCTGTATTTT.

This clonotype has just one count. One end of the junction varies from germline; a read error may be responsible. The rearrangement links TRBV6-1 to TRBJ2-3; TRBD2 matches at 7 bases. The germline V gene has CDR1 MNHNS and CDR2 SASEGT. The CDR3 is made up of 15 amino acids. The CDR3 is CARSELAGAKDTQYF. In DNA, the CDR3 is TGTGCCCGCAGTGAGCTGGCGGGAGCCAAAGACACGCAGTATTTC.

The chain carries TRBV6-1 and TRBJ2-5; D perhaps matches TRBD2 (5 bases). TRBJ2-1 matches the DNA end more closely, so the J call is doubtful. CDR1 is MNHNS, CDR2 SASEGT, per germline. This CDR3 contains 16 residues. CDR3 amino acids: CASKTLTYSGEYEQFF. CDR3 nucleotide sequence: TGTGCCAGCAAGACCTTGACCTACAGCGGCGAATACGAGCAGTTCTTC.

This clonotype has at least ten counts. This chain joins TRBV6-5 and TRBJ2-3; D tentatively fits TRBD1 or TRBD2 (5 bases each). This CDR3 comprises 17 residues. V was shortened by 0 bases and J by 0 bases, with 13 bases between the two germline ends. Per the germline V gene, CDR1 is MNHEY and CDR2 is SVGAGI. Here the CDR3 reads CASSYSTGGDSTDTQYF. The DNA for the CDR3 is TGTGCCAGCAGTTACTCTACAGGAGGTGATAGCACAGATACGCAGTATTTT.

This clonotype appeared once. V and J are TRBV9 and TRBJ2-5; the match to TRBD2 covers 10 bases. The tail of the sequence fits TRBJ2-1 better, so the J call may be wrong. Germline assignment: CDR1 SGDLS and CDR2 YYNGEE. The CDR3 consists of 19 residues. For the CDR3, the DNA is TGTGCCAGCAGCGTCGCTACCGGGACTAGCGTGGGAGGTCTCAATGAGCAGTTCTTC. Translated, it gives CASSVATGTSVGGLNEQFF.

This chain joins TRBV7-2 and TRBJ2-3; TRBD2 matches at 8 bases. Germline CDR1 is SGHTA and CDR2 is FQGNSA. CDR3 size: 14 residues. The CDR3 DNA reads TGTGCGAGGAGCGGGGGACGGGGGCAAGATACGCAGTATTTT. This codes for CARSGGRGQDTQYF.

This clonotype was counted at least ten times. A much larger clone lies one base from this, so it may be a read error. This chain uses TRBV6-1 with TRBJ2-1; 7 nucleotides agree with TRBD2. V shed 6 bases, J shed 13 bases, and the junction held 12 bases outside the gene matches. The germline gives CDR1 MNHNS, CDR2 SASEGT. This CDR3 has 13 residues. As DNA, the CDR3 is TGTGCCAGCAGCCCGGCGGGGGACGAGACCCAGTTCTTC. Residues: CASSPAGDETQFF.

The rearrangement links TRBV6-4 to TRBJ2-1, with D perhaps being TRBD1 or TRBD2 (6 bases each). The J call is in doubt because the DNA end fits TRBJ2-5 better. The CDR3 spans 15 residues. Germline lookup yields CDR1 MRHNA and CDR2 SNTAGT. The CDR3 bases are TGTGCCAGCATCGCCGGGGGCCGTGACCTAGACACCCAGTACTTC. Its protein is CASIAGGRDLDTQYF.

Written as DNA, the CDR3 is TGTGCCAGCAGCTTAGCATCGGGACAGGGGGGCAATGAGCAGTTCTTC. This codes for CASSLASGQGGNEQFF. The genes are TRBV7-9 and TRBJ2-1; 11 bases align to TRBD1. This CDR3 has 16 residues. Germline V CDR1 and CDR2: SEHNR, FQNEAQ (reference sequence). V shed 0 bases, J shed 6 bases, and the junction held 4 bases outside the gene matches.

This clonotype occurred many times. The CDR3 loop reads CASSVTWGGNEQFF. CDR3 DNA: TGTGCCAGCAGCGTTACTTGGGGGGGTAATGAGCAGTTCTTC. V and J are TRBV9 and TRBJ2-1; TRBD2 matches 7 bases. CDR3 length equals 14 residues. Unmatched junction bases numbered 6, after V lost 2 bases and J lost 7 bases. CDR1 is SGDLS, CDR2 YYNGEE, per germline.

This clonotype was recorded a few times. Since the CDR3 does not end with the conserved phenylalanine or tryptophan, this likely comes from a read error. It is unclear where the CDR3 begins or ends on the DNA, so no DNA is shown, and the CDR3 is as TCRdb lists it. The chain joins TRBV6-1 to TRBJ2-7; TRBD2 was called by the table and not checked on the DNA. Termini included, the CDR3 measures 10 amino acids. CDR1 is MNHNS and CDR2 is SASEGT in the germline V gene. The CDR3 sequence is CASSEGRLAG.

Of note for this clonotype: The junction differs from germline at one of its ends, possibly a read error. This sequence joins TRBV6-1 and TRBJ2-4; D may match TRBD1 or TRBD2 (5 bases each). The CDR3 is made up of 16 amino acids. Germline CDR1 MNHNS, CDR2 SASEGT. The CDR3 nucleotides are TGTGCCAGCGGTCTCGGGACGTGCTTAGCCAAAGACATTCAGTACTTC. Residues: CASGLGTCLAKDIQYF.

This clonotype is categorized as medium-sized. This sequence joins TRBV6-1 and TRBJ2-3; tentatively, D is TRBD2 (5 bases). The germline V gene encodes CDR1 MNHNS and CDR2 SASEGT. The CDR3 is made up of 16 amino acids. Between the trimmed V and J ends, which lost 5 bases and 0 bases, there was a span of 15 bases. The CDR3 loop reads CASSKIGELSTDTQYF. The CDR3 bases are TGTGCCAGCAGTAAAATCGGGGAATTAAGCACAGATACGCAGTATTTT.

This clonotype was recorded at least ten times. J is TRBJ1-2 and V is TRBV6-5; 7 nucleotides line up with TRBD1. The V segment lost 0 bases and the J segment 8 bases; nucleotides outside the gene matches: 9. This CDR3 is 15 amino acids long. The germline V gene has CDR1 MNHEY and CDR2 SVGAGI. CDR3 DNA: TGTGCCAGCAGTTACTCTTTTGACAGGGTGAGAGGCTACACCTTC. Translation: CASSYSFDRVRGYTF.

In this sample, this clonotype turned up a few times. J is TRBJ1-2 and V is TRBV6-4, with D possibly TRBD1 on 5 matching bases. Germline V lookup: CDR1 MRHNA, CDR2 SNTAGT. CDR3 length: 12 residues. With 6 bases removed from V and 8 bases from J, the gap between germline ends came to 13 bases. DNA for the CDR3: TGTGCCAGCAGAGACACAGGCGGGGGCTACACCTTC. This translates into CASRDTGGGYTF.

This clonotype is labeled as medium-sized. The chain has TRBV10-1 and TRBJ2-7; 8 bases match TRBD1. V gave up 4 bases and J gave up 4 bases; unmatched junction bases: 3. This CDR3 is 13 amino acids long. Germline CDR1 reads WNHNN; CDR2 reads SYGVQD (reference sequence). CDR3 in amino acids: CASSVRGLYEQYF. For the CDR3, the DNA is TGCGCCAGCAGTGTCAGGGGGCTTTACGAGCAGTACTTC.

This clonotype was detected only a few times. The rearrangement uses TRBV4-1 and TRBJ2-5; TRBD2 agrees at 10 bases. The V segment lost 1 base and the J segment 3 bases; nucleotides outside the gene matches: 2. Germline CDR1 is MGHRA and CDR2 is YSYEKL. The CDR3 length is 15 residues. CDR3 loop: CASSQGSGGEETQYF. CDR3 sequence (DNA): TGCGCCAGCAGCCAAGGAAGCGGGGGGGAAGAGACCCAGTACTTC.

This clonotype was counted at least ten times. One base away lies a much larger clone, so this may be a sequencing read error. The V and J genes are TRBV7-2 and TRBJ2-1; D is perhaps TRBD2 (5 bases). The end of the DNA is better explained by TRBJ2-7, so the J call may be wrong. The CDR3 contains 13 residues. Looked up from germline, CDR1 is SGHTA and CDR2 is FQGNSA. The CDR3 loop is CASSYTRANEQYF. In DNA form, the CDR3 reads TGTGCCAGCAGCTATACTAGGGCCAATGAGCAGTACTTC.